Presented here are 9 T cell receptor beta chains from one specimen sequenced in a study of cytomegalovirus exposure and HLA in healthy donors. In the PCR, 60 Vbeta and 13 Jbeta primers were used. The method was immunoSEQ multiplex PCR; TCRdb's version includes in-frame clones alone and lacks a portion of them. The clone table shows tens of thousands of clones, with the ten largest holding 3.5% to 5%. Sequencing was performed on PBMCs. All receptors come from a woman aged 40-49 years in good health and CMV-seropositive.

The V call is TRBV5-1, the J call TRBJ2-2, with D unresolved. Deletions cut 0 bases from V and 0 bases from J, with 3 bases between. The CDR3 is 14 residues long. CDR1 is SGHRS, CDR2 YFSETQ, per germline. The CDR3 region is CASSLGANTGELFF. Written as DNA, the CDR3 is TGCGCCAGCAGCTTGGGCGCGAACACCGGGGAGCTGTTTTTT.

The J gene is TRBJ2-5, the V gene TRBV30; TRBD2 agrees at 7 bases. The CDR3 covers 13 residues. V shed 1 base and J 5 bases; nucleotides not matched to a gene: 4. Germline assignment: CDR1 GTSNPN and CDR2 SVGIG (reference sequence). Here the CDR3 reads CAWSEAGVETQYF. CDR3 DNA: TGTGCCTGGAGTGAGGCGGGGGTGGAGACCCAGTACTTC.

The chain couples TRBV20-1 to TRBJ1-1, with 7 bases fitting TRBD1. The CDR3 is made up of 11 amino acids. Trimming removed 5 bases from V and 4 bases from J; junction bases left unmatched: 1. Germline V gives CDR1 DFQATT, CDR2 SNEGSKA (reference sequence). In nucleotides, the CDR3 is TGCAGTGCTCAGGGGGGCACTGAAGCTTTCTTT. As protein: CSAQGGTEAFF.

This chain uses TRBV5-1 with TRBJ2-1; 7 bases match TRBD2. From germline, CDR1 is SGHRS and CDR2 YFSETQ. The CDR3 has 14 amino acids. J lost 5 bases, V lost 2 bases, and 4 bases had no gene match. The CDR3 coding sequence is TGCGCCAGCAGCTTCGGCGGGGGAGACAATGAGCAGTTCTTC. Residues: CASSFGGGDNEQFF.

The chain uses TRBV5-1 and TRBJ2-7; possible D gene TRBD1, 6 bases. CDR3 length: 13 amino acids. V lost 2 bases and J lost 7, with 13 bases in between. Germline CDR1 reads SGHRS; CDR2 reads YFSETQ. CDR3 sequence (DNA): TGCGCCAGCAGCTTTCCCGACAGGAGAGAGCAGTACTTC. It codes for CASSFPDRREQYF.

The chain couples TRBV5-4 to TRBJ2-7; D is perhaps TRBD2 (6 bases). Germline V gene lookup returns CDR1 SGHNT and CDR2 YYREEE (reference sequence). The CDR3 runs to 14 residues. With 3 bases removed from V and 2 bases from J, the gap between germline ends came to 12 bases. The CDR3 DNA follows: TGTGCCAGCAGCTCCGGGGGTGCCCCCTACGAGCAGTACTTC. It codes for CASSSGGAPYEQYF.

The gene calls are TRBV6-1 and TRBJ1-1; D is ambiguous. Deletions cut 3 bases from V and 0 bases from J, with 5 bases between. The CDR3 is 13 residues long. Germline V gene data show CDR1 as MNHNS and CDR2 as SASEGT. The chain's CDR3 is CASSDFMNTEAFF. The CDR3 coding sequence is TGTGCCAGCAGTGACTTTATGAACACTGAAGCTTTCTTT.

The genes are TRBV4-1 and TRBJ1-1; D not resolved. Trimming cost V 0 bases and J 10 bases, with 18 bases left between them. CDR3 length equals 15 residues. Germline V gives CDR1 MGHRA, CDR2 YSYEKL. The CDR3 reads CASSQEWAQVHPAFF. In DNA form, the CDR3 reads TGCGCCAGCAGCCAAGAATGGGCTCAGGTTCATCCAGCTTTCTTT.

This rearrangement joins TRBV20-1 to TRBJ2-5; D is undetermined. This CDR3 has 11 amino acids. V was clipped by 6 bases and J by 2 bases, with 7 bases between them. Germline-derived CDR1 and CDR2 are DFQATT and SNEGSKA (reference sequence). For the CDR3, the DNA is TGCAGTGCAAGGAGTCAAGAGACCCAGTACTTC. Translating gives CSARSQETQYF.